This T cell receptor (beta chain) was identified during a study of shared clonotypes between healthy human individuals. Whole-study findings and limits: Naive CD4 clonotypes were shared across a handful of donors at roughly 5.5%. Despite large depth, rarefaction showed incomplete sorted-subset sequencing. Memory subsets generally showed smaller estimated richness than naive subsets did. The low donor count limited represented genetic and exposure-history diversity.

CDR1 and CDR2 from the germline V gene are SGHRS and YFSETQ. CDR3 length: 15 amino acids. Deletions cut 0 bases from V and 8 bases from J, with 17 bases between. With regard to this clone: As yet, its antigen is unknown.

The table came from immunoSEQ multiplex PCR; TCRdb's copy has only in-frame clones and leaves some out. The sample carries more than 2,000,000 clones, over 90% recorded once. The source material was naive CD4+ T cells from PBMCs. The subset denotes: CD45RA+ positively selected. The receptor's source is a man aged 18 to 29 in good health. Some clones in this sample may be carry-over from other donors' samples. V and J are TRBV5-1 and TRBJ1-1; D not resolved. Here the CDR3 reads CASSLAFSSNAEAFF. The CDR3 DNA sequence: TGCGCCAGCAGCTTGGCCTTCTCTAGCAACGCGGAAGCTTTCTTT.